The 16 T cell receptor beta chains in this list originate from one sample, sequenced in a study of cytomegalovirus exposure and HLA in healthy donors (dated 2017 in TCRdb). The protocol used for the library was the immunoSEQ multiplex PCR assay. Imported from immuneACCESS, the table was reduced by TCRdb to in-frame sequences with V and J called. These copies leave out some clones; in studies compared against another copy, an unresolved V gene accounts for under half, and the cause of the remainder is not known. A total of tens of thousands of clones appear in this sample, approximately 96% of them only once. About 1.5% of the sample comes from the top ten. Sequenced sample: PBMCs. The source is a woman younger than 30 in good health and CMV-seropositive.

This chain joins TRBV28 and TRBJ1-3; D not resolved. The germline V gene has CDR1 MDHEN and CDR2 SYDVKM. The CDR3 length is 13 residues. V was clipped by 8 bases and J by 0 bases, with 8 bases between them. CDR3 sequence reads: CASGRGSGNTIYF. The CDR3 DNA follows: TGTGCCAGCGGTCGAGGCTCTGGAAACACCATATATTTT.

V gene TRBV15 combines with J gene TRBJ2-3, with 8 bases fitting TRBD2. This CDR3 is built from 17 residues. The trim removed 2 bases at V and 0 bases at J, leaving 7 bases unmatched. Germline V lookup: CDR1 LNHNV, CDR2 YYDKDF (reference sequence). The CDR3 here is CATSRRKAGVSTDTQYF. CDR3 nucleotide sequence: TGTGCCACCAGCAGACGAAAAGCGGGAGTTAGCACAGATACGCAGTATTTT.

The V call is TRBV27, the J call TRBJ2-1; 10 bases align to TRBD2. The J segment lost 3 bases and the V segment lost 7 bases, leaving 0 bases of the junction unmatched. The CDR3 extends over 13 amino acids. Germline-derived CDR1 and CDR2 are MNHEY and SMNVEV (reference sequence). DNA of the CDR3: TGTGCCAGCAAGCGGGAGGGCTACAATGAGCAGTTCTTC. Its translation is CASKREGYNEQFF.

The rearrangement uses TRBV27 and TRBJ2-5; 7 nucleotides line up with TRBD2. The CDR3 consists of 15 residues. The germline CDR1 and CDR2 sequences are MNHEY and SMNVEV (reference sequence). The V segment lost 2 bases and the J segment 3 bases; nucleotides outside the gene matches: 6. CDR3 coding DNA: TGTGCCAGCAGTTTACTGGCGGGAGAAGAAGAGACCCAGTACTTC. It translates to CASSLLAGEEETQYF.

V gene TRBV25-1 combines with J gene TRBJ1-1; 7 bases are shared with TRBD1. CDR1 and CDR2 from the germline V gene are MGHDK and SYGVNS. After removal of 3 bases from V and 3 bases from J, the junction contained 4 bases not matched to a gene. The CDR3 contains 14 residues. The CDR3 sequence is CASSDAGQHTEAFF. CDR3 nucleotides: TGTGCCAGCAGTGACGCGGGACAGCACACTGAAGCTTTCTTT.

The V and J genes are TRBV6-1 and TRBJ2-1; 9 bases map to TRBD1. With 6 bases clipped from V and 6 bases from J, the junction kept 3 bases outside the gene matches. Germline V CDR1 and CDR2: MNHNS, SASEGT. The CDR3 consists of 13 residues. The CDR3 is CASRDRGSNEQFF. In nucleotides, the CDR3 is TGTGCCAGCAGGGACAGGGGAAGCAATGAGCAGTTCTTC.

This clone has a single count. V and J are TRBV6-5 and TRBJ1-1; the D gene is possibly TRBD1 (6 bases). The CDR3 extends over 13 amino acids. CDR1 is MNHEY and CDR2 is SVGAGI in the germline V gene. V lost 4 bases and J 5 bases, leaving 11 bases between the germline ends. The CDR3 DNA reads as TGTGCCAGCAGTTTCCAGGGGAGAACTGAAGCTTTCTTT. Protein: CASSFQGRTEAFF.

The V call is TRBV19, the J call TRBJ1-5; 8 bases map to TRBD1. V was pared by 6 bases and J by 1 base, with 5 bases of the junction left unmatched. The CDR3 contains 15 residues. Germline values: CDR1 LNHDA, CDR2 SQIVND (reference sequence). The CDR3 loop is CASRMTGASNQPQHF. The CDR3 DNA reads as TGTGCCAGTAGGATGACAGGGGCCAGCAATCAGCCCCAGCATTTT.

The chain links TRBV7-2 to TRBJ2-7; D gene unclear. Germline assignment: CDR1 SGHTA and CDR2 FQGNSA. The CDR3 runs 14 residues. V lost 2 bases to trimming and J lost 2 bases, with 10 bases between them. The CDR3 loop is CASSLSPNPYEQYF. CDR3 nucleotides: TGTGCCAGCAGCTTAAGCCCAAACCCCTACGAGCAGTACTTC.

The gene calls are TRBV6-4 and TRBJ2-1; TRBD2 matches 7 bases. Per the germline V gene, CDR1 is MRHNA and CDR2 is SNTAGT. CDR3 size: 15 residues. V shed 4 bases and J 8 bases; nucleotides not matched to a gene: 11. CDR3 sequence reads: CASSALAGVSHEQFF. The CDR3 DNA reads TGTGCCAGCAGTGCCCTGGCGGGAGTGTCACATGAGCAGTTCTTC.

The DNA for the CDR3 is TGTGCCAGCAGCCGGACAGACCTTTATGGCTACACCTTC. Translating gives CASSRTDLYGYTF. The chain is built from TRBV28 and TRBJ1-2; D possibly corresponds to TRBD1 (6 bases). CDR1 and CDR2 from the germline V gene are MDHEN and SYDVKM. With 6 bases removed from V and 5 bases from J, the gap between germline ends came to 13 bases. The CDR3 covers 13 residues.

J is TRBJ1-2 and V is TRBV28; perhaps TRBD1 as D (6 bases). There are 17 residues in the CDR3. V lost 2 bases and J 4 bases, leaving 20 bases between the germline ends. Germline values: CDR1 MDHEN, CDR2 SYDVKM. Here the CDR3 DNA reads TGTGCCAGCAGTTTAGGAGGGGGGGCCAATGTTTTCTATGGCTACACCTTC. It encodes CASSLGGGANVFYGYTF.

The chain carries TRBV2 and TRBJ2-1; 12 bases line up with TRBD2. J was trimmed by 2 bases and V by 6 bases; bases with no gene match: 11. In germline, CDR1 is SNHLY, CDR2 FYNNEI. The CDR3 sequence is 18 residues long. This CDR3 reads CASSHLGGTSGPYNEQFF. The CDR3 bases are TGTGCCAGCAGCCATCTGGGGGGGACTAGCGGGCCCTACAATGAGCAGTTCTTC. Full variable domain (rest looked up from reference TRBV2 and TRBJ2-1): EPEVTQTPSHQVTQMGQEVILRCVPISNHLYFYWYRQILGQKVEFLVSFYNNEISEKSEIFDDQFSVERPDGSNFTLKIRSTKLEDSAMYFCASSHLGGTSGPYNEQFFGPGTRLTVL.

The rearrangement links TRBV19 to TRBJ2-3; the D gene is possibly TRBD2 (6 bases). This CDR3 comprises 17 residues. From germline, CDR1 is LNHDA and CDR2 SQIVND (reference sequence). The V gene lost 3 bases and the J gene lost 2 bases, with 18 bases spanning the gap. As DNA, the CDR3 is TGTGCCAGTAGTATTAGGTTCCGGGACTCCACCACAGATACGCAGTATTTT. Protein sequence: CASSIRFRDSTTDTQYF.

This chain connects TRBV27 to TRBJ1-5; D is perhaps TRBD1 (5 bases). V was shortened by 3 bases and J by 7 bases, with 13 bases between the two germline ends. From germline, CDR1 is MNHEY and CDR2 SMNVEV (reference sequence). There are 14 residues in the CDR3. The CDR3 bases are TGTGCCAGCAGTTTCCGGGGGGGTGACCAGCCCCAGCATTTT. It yields the protein CASSFRGGDQPQHF.

The chain employs TRBV28 and TRBJ2-7; 8 nucleotides align to TRBD2. The germline gives CDR1 MDHEN, CDR2 SYDVKM. This CDR3 is 15 amino acids long. V was pared by 6 bases and J by 0 bases, with 7 bases of the junction left unmatched. CDR3 coding DNA: TGTGCCAGCAGCTTACTAGCGGAGGGCTCCTACGAGCAGTACTTC. It specifies CASSLLAEGSYEQYF. Variable domain in full (rest from reference TRBV28 and TRBJ2-7): DVKVTQSSRYLVKRTGEKVFLECVQDMDHENMFWYRQDPGLGLRLIYFSYDVKMKEKGDIPEGYSVSREKKERFSLILESASTNQTSMYLCASSLLAEGSYEQYFGPGTRLTVT.